This T cell receptor beta chain was sequenced during a study of technical replicates of blood from a handful of donors. Assay used: immunoSEQ multiplex PCR; TCRdb lists only in-frame clones, some missing. Among 75,000 to 100,000 clones listed, about 95% were seen once. Specimen: T cells isolated from PBMCs. This receptor was taken from a human donor in good health.

CDR3 in amino acids: CASSLSGTEAFF. The CDR3 DNA reads as TGTGCCAGCAGCTTGTCCGGGACAGAAGCTTTCTTT. The V call is TRBV7-9, the J call TRBJ1-1; perhaps TRBD1 as D (6 bases). The length of the CDR3 is 12 residues. Germline lookup yields CDR1 SEHNR and CDR2 FQNEAQ (reference sequence). Deletions cut 3 bases from V and 8 bases from J, with 10 bases between. Looking up the rest from reference TRBV7-9 and TRBJ1-1 gives the full variable domain: DTGVSQNPRHKITKRGQNVTFRCDPISEHNRLYWYRQTLGQGPEFLTYFQNEAQLEKSRLLSDRFSAERPKGSFSTLEIQRTEQGDSAMYLCASSLSGTEAFFGQGTRLTVV.